This T cell receptor (beta chain) was sequenced in a study of human T cells and chemical hapten exposure. Study-level background: DPC at 0.01% went onto the upper back in patch tests, read at 6 days.

TCRdb independently ran MiXCR on the RACE reads; one entry per CDR3 protein. The sample has over 80,000 distinct CDR3 sequences; roughly a tenth are singletons. Time point given: patch test 3, about 24 weeks after DPC sensitization. The treatment denotes: therapeutic diphenylcyclopropenone sensitization with weekly scalp DPC. This clonotype was counted many times. Sample: whole blood, taken in connection with sensitization to the hapten diphenylcyclopropenone (DPC). The sequence came from a woman in her twenties or thirties with alopecia areata. Some clones in this sample may be carry-over from other donors' samples.

CDR3 in amino acids: CASSQESRDGNTIYF. CDR3 nucleotide sequence: TGTGCCAGCAGCCAAGAGTCCAGGGACGGAAACACCATATATTTT. This rearrangement joins TRBV4-2 to TRBJ1-3; TRBD1 is a possible D gene (5 bases). Germline CDR1 reads LGHNA; CDR2 reads YNFKEQ. CDR3 length: 15 residues. Trimming removed 0 bases from V and 4 bases from J, with 10 bases in between.